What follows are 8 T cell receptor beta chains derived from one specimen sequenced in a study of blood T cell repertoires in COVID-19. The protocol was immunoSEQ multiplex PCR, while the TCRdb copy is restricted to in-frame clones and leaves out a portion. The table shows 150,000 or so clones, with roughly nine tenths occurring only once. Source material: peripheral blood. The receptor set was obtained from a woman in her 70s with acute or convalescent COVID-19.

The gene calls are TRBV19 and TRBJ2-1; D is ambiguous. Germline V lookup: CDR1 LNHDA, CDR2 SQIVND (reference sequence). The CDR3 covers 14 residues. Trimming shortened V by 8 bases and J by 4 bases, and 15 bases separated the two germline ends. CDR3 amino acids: CASRHPARYNEQFF. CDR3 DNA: TGTGCCAGTCGCCACCCCGCCAGGTACAATGAGCAGTTCTTC. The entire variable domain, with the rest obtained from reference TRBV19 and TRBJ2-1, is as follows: DGGITQSPKYLFRKEGQNVTLSCEQNLNHDAMYWYRQDPGQGLRLIYYSQIVNDFQKGDIAEGYSVSREKKESFPLTVTSAQKNPTAFYLCASRHPARYNEQFFGPGTRLTVL.

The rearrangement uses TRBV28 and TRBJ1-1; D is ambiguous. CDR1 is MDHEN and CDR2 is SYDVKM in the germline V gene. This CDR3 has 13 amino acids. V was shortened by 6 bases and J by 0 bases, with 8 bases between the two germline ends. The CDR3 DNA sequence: TGTGCCAGCAGCAATCAGATGAACACTGAAGCTTTCTTT. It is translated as CASSNQMNTEAFF.

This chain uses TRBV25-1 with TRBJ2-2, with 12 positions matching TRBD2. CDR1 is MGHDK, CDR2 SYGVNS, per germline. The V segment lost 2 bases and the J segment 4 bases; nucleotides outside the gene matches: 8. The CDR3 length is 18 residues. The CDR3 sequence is CASSESLAGGISTGELFF. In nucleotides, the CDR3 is TGTGCCAGCAGTGAAAGTCTAGCGGGGGGGATCAGCACCGGGGAGCTGTTTTTT.

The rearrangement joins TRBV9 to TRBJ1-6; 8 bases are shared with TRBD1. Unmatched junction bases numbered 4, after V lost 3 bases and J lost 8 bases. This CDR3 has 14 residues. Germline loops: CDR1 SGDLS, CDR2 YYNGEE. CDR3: CASSAGTGYSPLHF. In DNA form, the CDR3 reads TGTGCCAGCAGCGCCGGGACAGGATATTCACCCCTCCACTTT.

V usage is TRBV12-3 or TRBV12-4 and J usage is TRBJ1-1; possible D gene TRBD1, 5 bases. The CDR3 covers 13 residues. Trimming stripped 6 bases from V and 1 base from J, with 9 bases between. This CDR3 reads CASRLTENTEAFF. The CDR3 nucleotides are TGTGCCAGCAGGCTGACAGAGAACACTGAAGCTTTCTTT.

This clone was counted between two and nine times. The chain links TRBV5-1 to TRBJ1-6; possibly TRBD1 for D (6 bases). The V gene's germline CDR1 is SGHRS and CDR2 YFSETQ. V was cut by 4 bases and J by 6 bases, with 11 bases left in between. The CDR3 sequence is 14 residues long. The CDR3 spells CASSLDSSNSPLHF. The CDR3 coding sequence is TGCGCCAGCAGCCTGGACAGCTCTAATTCACCCCTCCACTTT.

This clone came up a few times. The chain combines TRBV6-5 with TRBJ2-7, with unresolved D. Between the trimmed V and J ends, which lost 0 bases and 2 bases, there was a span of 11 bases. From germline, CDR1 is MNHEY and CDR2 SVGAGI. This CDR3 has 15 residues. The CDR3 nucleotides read TGTGCCAGCAGTTACTCGTGGGCCGCCACCTACGAGCAGTACTTC. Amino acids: CASSYSWAATYEQYF.

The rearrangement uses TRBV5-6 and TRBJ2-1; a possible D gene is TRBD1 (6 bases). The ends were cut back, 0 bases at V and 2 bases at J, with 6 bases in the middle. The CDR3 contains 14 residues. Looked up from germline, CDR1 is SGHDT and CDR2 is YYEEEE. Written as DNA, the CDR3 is TGTGCCAGCAGCTTGGGACAGGCCTACAATGAGCAGTTCTTC. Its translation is CASSLGQAYNEQFF. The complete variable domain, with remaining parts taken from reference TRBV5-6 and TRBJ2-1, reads DAGVTQSPTHLIKTRGQQVTLRCSPKSGHDTVSWYQQALGQGPQFIFQYYEEEERQRGNFPDRFSGHQFPNYSSELNVNALLLGDSALYLCASSLGQAYNEQFFGPGTRLTVL.